This passage covers 4 T cell receptor beta chains from one sample sequenced in a study of shared clonotypes between healthy human individuals. Assay: immunoSEQ multiplex PCR; the TCRdb copy retains only in-frame clones and omits some. The sample records 1 million to 1.2 million clones, about 72% being singletons. Specimen: memory CD4+ T cells from PBMCs. Subset in this sample: CD45RA-negative fraction. The receptors originated from a man between 18 and 35 years old in good health. Some clones in this sample may be carry-over from other donors' samples.

This chain links TRBV5-1 with TRBJ2-5; TRBD2 matches at 11 bases. This CDR3 region has 16 residues. The germline CDR1 and CDR2 sequences are SGHRS and YFSETQ. V was pared by 2 bases and J by 4 bases, with 7 bases of the junction left unmatched. The CDR3 here is CASSFIAGGPGETQYF. The DNA for the CDR3 is TGCGCCAGCAGCTTCATAGCGGGAGGGCCGGGAGAGACCCAGTACTTC.

This clone was counted many times. The chain uses TRBV4-3 and TRBJ2-3; D unresolved. V gave up 4 bases and J gave up 1 base, with 18 bases separating them. The germline V gene encodes CDR1 LGHNA and CDR2 YSLEER. The CDR3 is 17 amino acids. The CDR3 loop is CASSLSLNLDGTDTQYF. The CDR3 DNA reads as TGCGCCAGCAGCCTTTCACTCAACCTCGATGGCACAGATACGCAGTATTTT.

The chain links TRBV11-2 to TRBJ1-4; D ambiguous. This CDR3 is 14 amino acids long. Germline CDR1 is SGHAT and CDR2 is FQNNGV. Trimming removed 2 bases from V and 4 bases from J, with 8 bases in between. CDR3 amino acids: CASSLSKLNEKLFF. The DNA for the CDR3 is TGTGCCAGCAGCTTAAGCAAGCTTAATGAAAAACTGTTTTTT.

The gene calls are TRBV11-3 and TRBJ2-7, with 11 nucleotides matching TRBD2. Trimming at V came to 6 bases and at J to 4 bases, leaving 5 bases not matched to a gene. CDR1 and CDR2 from the germline V gene are SGHNT and YENEEA. The CDR3 covers 14 residues. The CDR3 spells CASRPGTSGYEQYF. CDR3 nucleotides: TGTGCCAGCAGACCCGGGACTAGCGGATACGAGCAGTACTTC.